There are many counts of the clone carrying this T cell receptor beta chain. Patients chosen for sequencing had shown CD8+CD57+ cell expansion by flow cytometry. The record originates from a study of CD8+CD57+ T cells in acquired aplastic anemia. The template used for profiling TCR beta VDJ and CDR3 was genomic DNA. TCRdb ran MiXCR on the reads and lists one entry per CDR3 protein. The repertoire holds about 160,000 distinct CDR3 sequences, less than 50% seen once, with about 30% in the top ten. This sequence originates from a human donor with aplastic anemia. Specimen: sorted CD4+, CD8+, or CD8+CD57+ T cells (not recorded which) from PBMCs.

CDR3 residues: CASSPGPNQETQYF. CDR3 coding DNA: TGTGCCAGCAGCCCTGGCCCAAATCAAGAGACCCAGTACTTC. V usage is TRBV6-6 and J usage is TRBJ2-5; D gene unclear. Trimming removed 6 bases at V and 2 bases at J, with 13 bases between. The V gene's germline CDR1 is MNHNY and CDR2 SVGAGI (reference sequence). The CDR3 extends over 14 amino acids.